A single sample is the source of the 5 T cell receptor beta chains below, sequenced in a study of blood T cell repertoires in COVID-19. Only in-frame clones appear in the TCRdb table, and some are missing; sequencing was by immunoSEQ multiplex PCR. The table has about 66,000 clones, around four fifths seen once; the top ten hold around 9.6%. Sequenced: peripheral blood. All receptors derive from a human donor in a cohort sampled during active COVID-19.

The V call is TRBV10-1, the J call TRBJ1-4; TRBD1 agrees at 8 bases. Germline V gene data show CDR1 as WNHNN and CDR2 as SYGVQD (reference sequence). The CDR3 runs to 14 residues. Trimming at V came to 6 bases and at J to 13 bases, leaving 13 bases not matched to a gene. The DNA for the CDR3 is TGCGCCAGCAGCCAAGACAGGGGTCGCCGTCCACTGTTTTTT. This sequence encodes CASSQDRGRRPLFF.

This clone has only one observation. This chain connects TRBV5-1 to TRBJ2-5, with 9 bases that match TRBD1. The germline V gene encodes CDR1 SGHRS and CDR2 YFSETQ. Unmatched junction bases numbered 15, after V lost 4 bases and J lost 5 bases. This CDR3 comprises 17 residues. The CDR3 DNA is TGCGCCAGCAGCAGGTCAAACTGGACAGGGGCGGGGGAGACCCAGTACTTC. This encodes CASSRSNWTGAGETQYF.

The rearrangement joins TRBV5-8 to TRBJ2-2, with a tentative D call TRBD1 (6 bases). CDR1 is SGHTS and CDR2 is YDEGEE in the germline V gene. Trimming removed 3 bases from V and 5 bases from J, with 11 bases in between. This CDR3 spans 14 amino acids. Here the CDR3 DNA reads TGTGCCAGCAGCTCTTTCAGGGGAACCGGGGAGCTGTTTTTT. This sequence encodes CASSSFRGTGELFF.

This clone has a single count. The chain links TRBV5-1 to TRBJ2-7, with D perhaps matching TRBD2 (6 bases). CDR1 and CDR2 from the germline V gene are SGHRS and YFSETQ. The CDR3 covers 14 residues. Trimming removed 4 bases from V and 4 bases from J, with 15 bases in between. DNA for the CDR3: TGCGCCAGCAGCGAGTCGGGGACTTGGTACGAGCAGTACTTC. This gives the protein CASSESGTWYEQYF.

The chain combines TRBV4-3 with TRBJ2-2, with a tentative D call TRBD1 (5 bases). The germline V gene encodes CDR1 LGHNA and CDR2 YSLEER. The CDR3 spans 16 residues. The V gene lost 0 bases and the J gene lost 6 bases, with 14 bases spanning the gap. CDR3 protein: CASSQEWQGFAGELFF. CDR3 DNA: TGCGCCAGCAGCCAAGAATGGCAGGGTTTTGCCGGGGAGCTGTTTTTT.